This T cell receptor (beta chain) was captured in a study of identifying expanded T cells in peripheral blood. Study-wide results and caveats: Across healthy donors, higher total template counts meant significantly greater roughly two-week count variance. About 1.3 clones differed between technical replicates, versus about 15 and 19 over time.

V was cut by 5 bases and J by 0 bases, with 6 bases left in between. Germline V CDR1 and CDR2: KGHSY, FQNENV. The length of the CDR3 is 13 residues. Comment on this clone: Antigen unknown.

TCRdb's copy holds only in-frame clones and misses some; the assay was immunoSEQ multiplex PCR. The sample includes about 80,000 clones, 88% of them seen just once. The sequence was obtained from a person aged 18-69 years in good health. The chain recombines TRBV16 with TRBJ2-3; no clear D gene. The sample consisted of blood. For the CDR3, the DNA is TGTGCCAGCAGCGCGGCGAGCACAGATACGCAGTATTTT. It yields the protein CASSAASTDTQYF.